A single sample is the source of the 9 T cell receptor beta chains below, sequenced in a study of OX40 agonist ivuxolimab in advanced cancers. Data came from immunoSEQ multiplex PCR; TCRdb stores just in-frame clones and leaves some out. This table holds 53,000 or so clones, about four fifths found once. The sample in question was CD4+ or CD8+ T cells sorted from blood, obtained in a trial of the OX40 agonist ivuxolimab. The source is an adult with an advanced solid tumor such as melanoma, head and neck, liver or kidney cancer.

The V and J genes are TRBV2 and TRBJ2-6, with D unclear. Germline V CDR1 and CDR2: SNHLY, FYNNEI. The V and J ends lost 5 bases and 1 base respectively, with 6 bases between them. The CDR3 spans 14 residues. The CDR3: CASSLDSGANVLTF. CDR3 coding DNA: TGTGCCAGCAGTTTGGATTCTGGGGCCAACGTCCTGACTTTC.

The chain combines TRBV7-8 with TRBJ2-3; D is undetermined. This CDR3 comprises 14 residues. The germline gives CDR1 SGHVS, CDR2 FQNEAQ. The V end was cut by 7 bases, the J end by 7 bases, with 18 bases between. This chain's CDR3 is CASTHRLSLYTQYF. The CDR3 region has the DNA TGTGCCAGCACCCATCGTCTATCTCTCTATACGCAGTATTTT.

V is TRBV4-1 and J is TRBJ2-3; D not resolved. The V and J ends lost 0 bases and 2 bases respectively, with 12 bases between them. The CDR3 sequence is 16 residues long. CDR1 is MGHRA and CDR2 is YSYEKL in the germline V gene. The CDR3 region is CASSQDTGPVTDTQYF. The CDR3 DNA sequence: TGCGCCAGCAGCCAAGATACCGGCCCCGTCACAGATACGCAGTATTTT.

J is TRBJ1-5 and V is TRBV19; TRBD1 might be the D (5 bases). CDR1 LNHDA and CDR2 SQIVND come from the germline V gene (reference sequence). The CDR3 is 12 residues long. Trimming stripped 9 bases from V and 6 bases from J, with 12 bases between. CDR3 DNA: TGTGCCAGCAAATGGGGGTTTCAGCCCCAGCATTTT. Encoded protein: CASKWGFQPQHF.

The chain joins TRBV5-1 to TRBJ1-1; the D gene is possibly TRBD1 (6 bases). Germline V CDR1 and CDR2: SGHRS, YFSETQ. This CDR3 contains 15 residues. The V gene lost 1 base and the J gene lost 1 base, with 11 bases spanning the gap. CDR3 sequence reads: CASSLWQGTNTEAFF. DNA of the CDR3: TGCGCCAGCAGCTTGTGGCAGGGGACGAACACTGAAGCTTTCTTT.

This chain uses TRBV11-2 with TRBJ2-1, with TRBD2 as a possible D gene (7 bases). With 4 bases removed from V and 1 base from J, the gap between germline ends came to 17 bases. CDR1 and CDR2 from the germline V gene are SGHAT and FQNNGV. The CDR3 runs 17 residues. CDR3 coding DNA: TGTGCCAGCAGCTCCGTGGCGGGAGACAGGTCCTACAATGAGCAGTTCTTC. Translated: CASSSVAGDRSYNEQFF.

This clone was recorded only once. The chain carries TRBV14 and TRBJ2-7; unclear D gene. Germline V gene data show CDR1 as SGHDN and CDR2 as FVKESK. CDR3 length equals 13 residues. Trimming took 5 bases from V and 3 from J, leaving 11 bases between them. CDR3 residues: CASSLHRLYEQYF. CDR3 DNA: TGTGCCAGCAGCTTGCACAGACTCTACGAGCAGTACTTC. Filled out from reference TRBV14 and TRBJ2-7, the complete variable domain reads EAGVTQFPSHSVIEKGQTVTLRCDPISGHDNLYWYRRVMGKEIKFLLHFVKESKQDESGMPNNRFLAERTGGTYSTLKVQPAELEDSGVYFCASSLHRLYEQYFGPGTRLTVT.

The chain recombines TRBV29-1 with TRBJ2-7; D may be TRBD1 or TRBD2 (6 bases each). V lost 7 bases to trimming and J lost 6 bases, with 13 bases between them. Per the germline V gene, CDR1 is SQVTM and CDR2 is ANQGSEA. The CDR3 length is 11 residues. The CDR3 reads CSGSEGVEQYF. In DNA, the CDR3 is TGCAGCGGATCGGAGGGGGTCGAGCAGTACTTC.

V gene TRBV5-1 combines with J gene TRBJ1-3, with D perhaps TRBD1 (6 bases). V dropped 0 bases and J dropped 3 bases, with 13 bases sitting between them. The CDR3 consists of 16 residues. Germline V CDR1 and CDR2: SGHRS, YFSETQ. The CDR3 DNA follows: TGCGCCAGCAGCTTGGGGGAGACAGGCTATGGAAACACCATATATTTT. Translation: CASSLGETGYGNTIYF.